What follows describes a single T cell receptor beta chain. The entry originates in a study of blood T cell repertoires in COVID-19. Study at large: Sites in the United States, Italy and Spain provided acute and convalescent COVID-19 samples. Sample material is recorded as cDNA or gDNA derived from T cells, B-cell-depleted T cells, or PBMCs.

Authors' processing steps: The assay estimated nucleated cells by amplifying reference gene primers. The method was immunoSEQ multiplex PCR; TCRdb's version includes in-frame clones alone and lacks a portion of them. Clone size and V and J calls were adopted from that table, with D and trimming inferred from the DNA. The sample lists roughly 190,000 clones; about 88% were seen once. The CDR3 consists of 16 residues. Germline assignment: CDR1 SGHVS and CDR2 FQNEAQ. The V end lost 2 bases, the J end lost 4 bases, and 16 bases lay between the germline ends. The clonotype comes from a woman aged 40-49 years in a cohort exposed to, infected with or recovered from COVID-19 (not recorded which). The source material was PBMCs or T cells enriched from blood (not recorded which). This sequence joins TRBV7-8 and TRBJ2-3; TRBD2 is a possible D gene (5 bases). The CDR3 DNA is TGTGCCAGCAGCTTAAGGAAGGGAGCGTTTGCAGATACGCAGTATTTT. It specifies CASSLRKGAFADTQYF.